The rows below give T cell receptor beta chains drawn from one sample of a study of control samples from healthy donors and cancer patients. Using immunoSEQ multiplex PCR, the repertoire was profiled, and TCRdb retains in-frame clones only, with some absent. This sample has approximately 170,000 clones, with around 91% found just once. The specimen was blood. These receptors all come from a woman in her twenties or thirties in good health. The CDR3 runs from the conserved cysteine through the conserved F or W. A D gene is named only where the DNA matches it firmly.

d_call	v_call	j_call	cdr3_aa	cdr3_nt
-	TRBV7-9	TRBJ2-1	CASSSRTAYNEQFF	TGTGCCAGCAGCTCCCGGACAGCCTACAATGAGCAGTTCTTC
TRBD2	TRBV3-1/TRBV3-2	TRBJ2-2	CASSQVVGLVEAGELFF	TGTGCCAGCAGCCAAGTTGTAGGACTAGTTGAGGCCGGGGAGCTGTTTTTT
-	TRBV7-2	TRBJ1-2	CASSLETGYGYTF	TGTGCCAGCAGCTTAGAGACAGGCTATGGCTACACCTTC
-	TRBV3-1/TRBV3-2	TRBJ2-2	CASSQLVTGELFF	TGTGCCAGCAGCCAACTGGTCACCGGGGAGCTGTTTTTT
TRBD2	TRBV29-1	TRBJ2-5	CSVDGRGGYQETQYF	TGCAGCGTTGATGGGAGGGGAGGGTACCAAGAGACCCAGTACTTC
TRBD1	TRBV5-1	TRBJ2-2	CASSLQGAAGELFF	TGCGCCAGCAGCTTACAGGGGGCCGCCGGGGAGCTGTTTTTT
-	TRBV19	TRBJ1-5	CASSIDRTRNQPQHF	TGTGCCAGTAGTATCGACAGGACCCGCAATCAGCCCCAGCATTTT
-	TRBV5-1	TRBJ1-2	CASSLVEGYGYTF	TGCGCCAGCAGCTTGGTGGAGGGTTATGGCTACACCTTC
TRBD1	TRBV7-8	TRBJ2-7	CASSRDRGDEQYF	TGTGCCAGCAGCCGGGACAGGGGAGACGAGCAGTACTTC
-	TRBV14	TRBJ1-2	CASSQDWLNYGYTF	TGTGCCAGCAGCCAAGACTGGCTTAACTATGGCTACACCTTC
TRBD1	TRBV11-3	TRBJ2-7	CASRPGQETYEQYF	TGTGCCAGCAGACCGGGACAGGAGACCTACGAGCAGTACTTC
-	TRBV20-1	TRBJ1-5	CSASRSNQPQHF	TGCAGTGCGAGTAGGAGCAATCAGCCCCAGCATTTT
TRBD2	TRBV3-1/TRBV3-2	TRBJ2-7	CASSQLAGAEEQYF	TGTGCCAGCAGCCAACTAGCGGGAGCGGAAGAGCAGTACTTC
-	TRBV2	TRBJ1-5	CASSERHRYNQPQHF	TGTGCCAGCAGTGAGCGGCACCGGTACAATCAGCCCCAGCATTTT
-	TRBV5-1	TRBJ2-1	CASSLGADEQFF	TGCGCCAGCAGCTTAGGGGCAGATGAGCAGTTCTTC
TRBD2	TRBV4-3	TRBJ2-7	CASSQDLGGSPYEQYF	TGCGCCAGCAGCCAAGACCTGGGCGGGAGCCCCTACGAGCAGTACTTC
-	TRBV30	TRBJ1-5	CAWSAGTANQPQHF	TGTGCCTGGAGTGCCGGGACCGCGAATCAGCCCCAGCATTTT
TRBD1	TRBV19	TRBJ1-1	CASIGNRGFTEAFF	TGTGCCAGTATCGGAAACAGGGGGTTCACTGAAGCTTTCTTT
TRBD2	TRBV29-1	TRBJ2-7	CSVVVGGRAYEQYF	TGCAGCGTTGTGGTCGGGGGGAGGGCCTACGAGCAGTACTTC
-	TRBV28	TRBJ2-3	CASSLGGPDTQYF	TGTGCCAGCAGTTTAGGGGGCCCAGATACGCAGTATTTT
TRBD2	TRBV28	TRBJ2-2	CASSFSGRAGELFF	TGTGCCAGCAGTTTTAGCGGGAGGGCCGGGGAGCTGTTTTTT
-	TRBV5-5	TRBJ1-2	CASSLWGDNYGYTF	TGTGCCAGCAGCTTGTGGGGGGATAACTATGGCTACACCTTC
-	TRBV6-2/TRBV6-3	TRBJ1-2	CASSYRGSHGYTF	TGTGCCAGCAGTTACCGGGGGAGCCATGGCTACACCTTC
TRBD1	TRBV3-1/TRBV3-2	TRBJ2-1	CASSHRQTGPYNEQFF	TGTGCCAGCAGCCATCGTCAGACAGGGCCCTACAATGAGCAGTTCTTC
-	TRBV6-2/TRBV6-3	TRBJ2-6	CASSPGSSGANVLTF	TGTGCCAGCAGCCCGGGCAGCTCTGGGGCCAACGTCCTGACTTTC
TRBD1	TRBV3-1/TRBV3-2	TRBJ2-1	CASSSQRTGGSREQFF	TGTGCCAGCAGCTCCCAACGGACAGGGGGCTCACGGGAGCAGTTCTTC
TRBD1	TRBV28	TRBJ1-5	CASSLGQGARGNQPQHF	TGTGCCAGCAGTTTAGGTCAGGGGGCGCGTGGCAATCAGCCCCAGCATTTT